The 5 T cell receptor beta chains below come from one sample, sequenced in a study of T cell responses to AZD1222 COVID-19 vaccine. The assay was immunoSEQ multiplex PCR, and TCRdb's table has in-frame clones only and misses some. Seen here are about 140,000 clones, more than 75% observed once, and the top ten hold about 4%. Sequencing was performed on peripheral blood, taken on day 0 of AZD1222 vaccination. Source of these receptors: an adult in good health.

The V gene is TRBV5-4, the J gene TRBJ2-7, with D hard to call. Germline CDR1 SGHNT, CDR2 YYREEE (reference sequence). V shed 0 bases and J shed 0 bases, with 13 bases lying between them. The CDR3 covers 16 residues. The CDR3 nucleotides are TGTGCCAGCAGCTTGGGGGCGGCAGCCCTCTCCTACGAGCAGTACTTC. Translated, it gives CASSLGAAALSYEQYF. The variable domain in full, with the rest retrieved from reference TRBV5-4 and TRBJ2-7, is ETGVTQSPTHLIKTRGQQVTLRCSSQSGHNTVSWYQQALGQGPQFIFQYYREEENGRGNFPPRFSGLQFPNYSSELNVNALELDDSALYLCASSLGAAALSYEQYFGPGTRLTVT.

The table lists this clone with a count of one. The CDR3 DNA follows: TGTGCCAGCAGTTACTCGACAGGGGTTCCTTTTTACACCTTC. This codes for CASSYSTGVPFYTF. This chain uses TRBV6-5 with TRBJ1-2, with 8 bases lining up with TRBD1. V shed 0 bases, J shed 11 bases, and the junction held 8 bases outside the gene matches. This CDR3 is built from 14 residues. Germline V gives CDR1 MNHEY, CDR2 SVGAGI.

V and J are TRBV12-3 or TRBV12-4 and TRBJ1-1, with D maybe TRBD1 (5 bases). The CDR3 runs to 12 residues. Trimming left V 6 bases short and J 5 bases short, with 10 bases between. Here the CDR3 reads CASRGLGTEAFF. CDR3 in DNA: TGTGCCAGCAGGGGACTGGGGACTGAAGCTTTCTTT.

The V and J genes are TRBV10-3 and TRBJ2-6, with 7 bases fitting TRBD1. The CDR3 runs 17 residues. J lost 4 bases, V lost 8 bases, and 14 bases had no gene match. Per the germline V gene, CDR1 is ENHRY and CDR2 is SYGVKD. CDR3 region: CAIAMTGFQSGANVLTF. The DNA for the CDR3 is TGTGCCATCGCTATGACAGGGTTTCAGTCCGGGGCCAACGTCCTGACTTTC.

This sequence joins TRBV30 and TRBJ1-6; perhaps TRBD1 as D (6 bases). The germline V gene has CDR1 GTSNPN and CDR2 SVGIG (reference sequence). CDR3 length: 12 residues. V was pared by 6 bases and J by 8 bases, with 11 bases between. CDR3 nucleotide sequence: TGTGCCTGCCGACAGGTAGATTCACCCCTCCACTTT. This sequence encodes CACRQVDSPLHF.